The 5 T cell receptor beta chains given below trace back to one sample, sequenced in a study of blood T cells in healthy people across ages. Through a sample-barcoded 5' primer and a J-beta primer mix, a second PCR was run for roughly 6 to 11 cycles. TCRdb used MiXCR to reprocess the 5' RACE reads, holding one entry per CDR3 protein. The sample has approximately 850,000 distinct CDR3 sequences, 58% seen once. The sequencing sample was made of blood. The receptors come from a man under 40 in good health.

This chain joins TRBV30 and TRBJ1-5; D unclear. The CDR3 is 14 amino acids. Per germline, CDR1 GTSNPN and CDR2 SVGIG (reference sequence). The ends were cut back, 0 bases at V and 4 bases at J, with 10 bases in the middle. CDR3 in DNA: TGTGCCTGGAGTGTACTGGATCATAATCAGCCCCAGCATTTT. It encodes CAWSVLDHNQPQHF.

The rearrangement joins TRBV7-2 to TRBJ2-5, with D hard to call. The CDR3 spans 15 residues. V gave up 0 bases and J gave up 4 bases, with 12 bases separating them. CDR1 is SGHTA, CDR2 FQGNSA, per germline. CDR3 in DNA: TGTGCCAGCAGCTTAGCGCGGCAGAACCTAGAGACCCAGTACTTC. Amino acid sequence: CASSLARQNLETQYF. The full variable domain, completed using reference TRBV7-2 and TRBJ2-5, is GAGVSQSPSNKVTEKGKDVELRCDPISGHTALYWYRQSLGQGLEFLIYFQGNSAPDKSGLPSDRFSAERTGGSVSTLTIQRTQQEDSAVYLCASSLARQNLETQYFGPGTRLLVL.

The CDR3 nucleotides read TGTGCCAGCGGTACACTAGCCGGGCGGGAGACCCAGTACTTC. This gives the protein CASGTLAGRETQYF. The J gene is TRBJ2-7, the V gene TRBV27; the D gene is possibly TRBD2 (6 bases). The DNA end is more similar to TRBJ2-5, so the J call may be wrong. The CDR3 sequence is 14 residues long. Germline lookup yields CDR1 MNHEY and CDR2 SMNVEV (reference sequence).

The genes are TRBV12-5 and TRBJ2-5; perhaps D is TRBD1 or TRBD2 (5 bases each). The CDR3 sequence is 15 residues long. Germline CDR1 and CDR2: LGHNT and FRNRAP. V was cut by 4 bases and J by 0 bases, with 12 bases left in between. The CDR3, as DNA: TGTGCTAGTGGTTCGGGGACGGCGGACCAAGAGACCCAGTACTTC. Translation gives CASGSGTADQETQYF.

The chain links TRBV7-2 to TRBJ1-1; D possibly corresponds to TRBD1 (6 bases). Germline CDR1 reads SGHTA; CDR2 reads FQGNSA. This CDR3 is 14 amino acids long. V lost 6 bases and J 3 bases, leaving 14 bases between the germline ends. In DNA form, the CDR3 reads TGTGCCAGCAGACAAACAGGGTTCGACACTGAAGCTTTCTTT. Its protein is CASRQTGFDTEAFF.